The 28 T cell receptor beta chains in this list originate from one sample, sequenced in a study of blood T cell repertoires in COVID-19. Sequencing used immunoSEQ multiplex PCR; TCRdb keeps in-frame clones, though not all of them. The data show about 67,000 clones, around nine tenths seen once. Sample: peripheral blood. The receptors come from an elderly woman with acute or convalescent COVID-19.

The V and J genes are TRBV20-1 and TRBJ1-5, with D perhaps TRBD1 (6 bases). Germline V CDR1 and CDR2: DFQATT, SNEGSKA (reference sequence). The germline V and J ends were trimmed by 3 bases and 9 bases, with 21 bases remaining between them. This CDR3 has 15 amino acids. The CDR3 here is CSASPPGRGSWPQHF. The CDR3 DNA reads TGCAGTGCTAGTCCCCCAGGGAGGGGGTCGTGGCCCCAGCATTTT.

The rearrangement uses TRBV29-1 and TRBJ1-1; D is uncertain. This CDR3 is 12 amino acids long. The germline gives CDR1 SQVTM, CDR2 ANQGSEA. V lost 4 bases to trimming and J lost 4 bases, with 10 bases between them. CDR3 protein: CSVVEGSTEAFF. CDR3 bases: TGCAGCGTTGTTGAGGGTTCCACTGAAGCTTTCTTT.

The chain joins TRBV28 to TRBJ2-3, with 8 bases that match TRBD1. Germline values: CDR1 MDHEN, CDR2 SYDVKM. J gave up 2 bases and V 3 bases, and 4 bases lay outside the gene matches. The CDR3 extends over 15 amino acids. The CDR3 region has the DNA TGTGCCAGCAGTTTTGACAGGGGCAACACAGATACGCAGTATTTT. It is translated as CASSFDRGNTDTQYF. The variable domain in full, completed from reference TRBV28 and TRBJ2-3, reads DVKVTQSSRYLVKRTGEKVFLECVQDMDHENMFWYRQDPGLGLRLIYFSYDVKMKEKGDIPEGYSVSREKKERFSLILESASTNQTSMYLCASSFDRGNTDTQYFGPGTRLTVL.

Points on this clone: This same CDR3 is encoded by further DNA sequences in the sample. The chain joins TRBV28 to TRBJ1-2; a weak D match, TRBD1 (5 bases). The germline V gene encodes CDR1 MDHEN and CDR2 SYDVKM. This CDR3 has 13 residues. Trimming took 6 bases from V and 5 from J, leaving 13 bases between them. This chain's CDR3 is CASSLRGGYGYTF. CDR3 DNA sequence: TGTGCCAGCAGCCTCCGGGGGGGATATGGCTACACCTTC.

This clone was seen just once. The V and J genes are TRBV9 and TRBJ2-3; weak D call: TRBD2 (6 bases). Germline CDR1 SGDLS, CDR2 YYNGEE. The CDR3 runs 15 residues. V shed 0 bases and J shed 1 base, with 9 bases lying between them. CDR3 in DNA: TGTGCCAGCAGCGTAGCGGGAGTGGGCACAGATACGCAGTATTTT. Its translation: CASSVAGVGTDTQYF.

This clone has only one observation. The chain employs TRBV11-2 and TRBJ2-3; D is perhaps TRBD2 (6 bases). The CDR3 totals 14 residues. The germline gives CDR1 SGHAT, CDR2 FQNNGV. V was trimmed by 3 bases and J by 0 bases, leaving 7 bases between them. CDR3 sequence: CASSFGGSTDTQYF. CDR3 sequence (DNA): TGTGCCAGCAGCTTTGGGGGGAGCACAGATACGCAGTATTTT.

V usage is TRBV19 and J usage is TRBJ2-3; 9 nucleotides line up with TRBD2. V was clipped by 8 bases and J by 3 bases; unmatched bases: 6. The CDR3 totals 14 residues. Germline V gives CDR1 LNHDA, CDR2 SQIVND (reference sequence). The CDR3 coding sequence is TGTGCCAGTCTCGGGACTAGCAGAACAGATACGCAGTATTTT. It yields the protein CASLGTSRTDTQYF.

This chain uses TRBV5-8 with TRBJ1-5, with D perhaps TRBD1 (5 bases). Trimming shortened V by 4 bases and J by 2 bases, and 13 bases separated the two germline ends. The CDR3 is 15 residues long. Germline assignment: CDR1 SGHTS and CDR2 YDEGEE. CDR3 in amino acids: CASSVRGMGNQPQHF. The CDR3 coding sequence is TGTGCCAGCAGCGTTAGGGGTATGGGCAATCAGCCCCAGCATTTT.

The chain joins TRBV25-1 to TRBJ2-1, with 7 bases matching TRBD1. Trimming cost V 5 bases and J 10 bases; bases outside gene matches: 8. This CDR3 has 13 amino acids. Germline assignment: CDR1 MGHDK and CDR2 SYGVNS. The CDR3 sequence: CASSRQGIWEQFF. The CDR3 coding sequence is TGTGCCAGCAGTCGACAGGGAATTTGGGAGCAGTTCTTC.

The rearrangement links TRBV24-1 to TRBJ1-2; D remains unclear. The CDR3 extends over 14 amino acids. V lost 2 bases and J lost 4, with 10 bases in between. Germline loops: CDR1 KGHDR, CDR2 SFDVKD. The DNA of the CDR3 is TGTGCCACCAGTGATTCTTCGGTAGTCTATGGCTACACCTTC. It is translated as CATSDSSVVYGYTF.

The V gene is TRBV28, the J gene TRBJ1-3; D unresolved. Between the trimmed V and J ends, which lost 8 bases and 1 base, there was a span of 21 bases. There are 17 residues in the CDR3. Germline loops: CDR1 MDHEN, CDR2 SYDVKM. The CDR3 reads CASGTPVVGSSGNTIYF. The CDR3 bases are TGTGCCAGCGGAACTCCCGTAGTGGGGAGTTCTGGAAACACCATATATTTT.

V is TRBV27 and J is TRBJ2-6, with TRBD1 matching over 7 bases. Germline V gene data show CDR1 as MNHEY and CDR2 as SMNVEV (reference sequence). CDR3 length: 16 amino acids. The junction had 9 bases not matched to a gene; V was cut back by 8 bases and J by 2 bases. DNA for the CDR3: TGTGCCAGCTGGTACAGGGGAAAACCTGGGGCCAACGTCCTGACTTTC. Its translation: CASWYRGKPGANVLTF.

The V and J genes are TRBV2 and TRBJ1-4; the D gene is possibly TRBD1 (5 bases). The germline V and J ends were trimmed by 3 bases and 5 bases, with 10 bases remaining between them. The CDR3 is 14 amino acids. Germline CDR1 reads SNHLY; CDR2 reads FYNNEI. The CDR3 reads CASSEGGTNEKLFF. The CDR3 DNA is TGTGCCAGCAGTGAGGGGGGTACCAATGAAAAACTGTTTTTT. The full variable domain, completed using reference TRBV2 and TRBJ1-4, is EPEVTQTPSHQVTQMGQEVILRCVPISNHLYFYWYRQILGQKVEFLVSFYNNEISEKSEIFDDQFSVERPDGSNFTLKIRSTKLEDSAMYFCASSEGGTNEKLFFGSGTQLSVL.

The CDR3 bases are TGTGCCAGCAGCTCTACAGGGTTTTGGGGCACAGATACGCAGTATTTT. This sequence encodes CASSSTGFWGTDTQYF. The chain uses TRBV11-3 and TRBJ2-3, with D perhaps matching TRBD1 (6 bases). The germline V gene encodes CDR1 SGHNT and CDR2 YENEEA. Trimming took 4 bases from V and 1 from J, leaving 15 bases between them. The CDR3 runs to 16 residues.

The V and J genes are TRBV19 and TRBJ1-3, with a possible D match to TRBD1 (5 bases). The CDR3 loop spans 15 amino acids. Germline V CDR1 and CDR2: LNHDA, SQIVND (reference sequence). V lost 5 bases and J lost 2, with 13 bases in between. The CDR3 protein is CASSPRGGTGNTIYF. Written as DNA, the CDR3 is TGTGCCAGTAGTCCCCGGGGGGGGACTGGAAACACCATATATTTT.

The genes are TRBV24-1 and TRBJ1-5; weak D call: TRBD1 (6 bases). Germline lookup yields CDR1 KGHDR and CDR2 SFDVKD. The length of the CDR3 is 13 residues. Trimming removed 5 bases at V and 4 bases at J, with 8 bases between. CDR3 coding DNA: TGTGCCACCAGTGCTCAGGGGAATCAGCCCCAGCATTTT. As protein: CATSAQGNQPQHF.

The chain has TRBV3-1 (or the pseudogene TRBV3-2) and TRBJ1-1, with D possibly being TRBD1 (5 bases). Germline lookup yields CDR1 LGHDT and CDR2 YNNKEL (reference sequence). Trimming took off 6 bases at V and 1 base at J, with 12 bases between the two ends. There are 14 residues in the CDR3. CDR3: CASRGRDSNTEAFF. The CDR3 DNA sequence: TGTGCCAGCAGGGGCAGGGACTCGAACACTGAAGCTTTCTTT.

CDR3 in amino acids: CASSNSGANQPQHF. CDR3 nucleotide sequence: TGTGCCAGTAGTAATTCAGGGGCCAATCAGCCCCAGCATTTT. The gene calls are TRBV19 and TRBJ1-5; D may be TRBD1 (6 bases). Germline V CDR1 and CDR2: LNHDA, SQIVND (reference sequence). Trimming took 4 bases from V and 3 from J, leaving 10 bases between them. The CDR3 consists of 14 residues.

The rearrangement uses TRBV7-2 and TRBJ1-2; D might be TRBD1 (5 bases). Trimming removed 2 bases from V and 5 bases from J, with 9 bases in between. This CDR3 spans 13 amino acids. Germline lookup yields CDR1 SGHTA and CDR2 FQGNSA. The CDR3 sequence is CASSLRGGYGYTF. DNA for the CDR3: TGTGCCAGCAGCTTAAGGGGAGGGTATGGCTACACCTTC.

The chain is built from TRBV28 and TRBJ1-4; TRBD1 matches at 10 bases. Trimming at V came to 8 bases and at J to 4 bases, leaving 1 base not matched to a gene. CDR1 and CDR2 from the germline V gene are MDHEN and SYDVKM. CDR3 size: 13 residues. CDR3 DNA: TGTGCCAGCTGGGACAGGGGTAATGAAAAACTGTTTTTT. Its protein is CASWDRGNEKLFF.

CDR3 coding DNA: TGTGCCAGCAGCGTAGTCGCGGTGAACTCTGGAAACACCATATATTTT. This gives the protein CASSVVAVNSGNTIYF. V gene TRBV9 combines with J gene TRBJ1-3; no clear D. CDR3 length: 16 amino acids. The ends were cut back, 0 bases at V and 0 bases at J, with 10 bases in the middle. Germline V gene data show CDR1 as SGDLS and CDR2 as YYNGEE.

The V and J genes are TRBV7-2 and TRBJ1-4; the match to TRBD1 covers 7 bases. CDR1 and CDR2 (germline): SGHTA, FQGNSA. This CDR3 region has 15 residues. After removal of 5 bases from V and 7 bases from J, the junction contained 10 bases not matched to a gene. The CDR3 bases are TGTGCCAGCAGCAGCTACAGGGGCATTGCTGAAAAACTGTTTTTT. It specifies CASSSYRGIAEKLFF.

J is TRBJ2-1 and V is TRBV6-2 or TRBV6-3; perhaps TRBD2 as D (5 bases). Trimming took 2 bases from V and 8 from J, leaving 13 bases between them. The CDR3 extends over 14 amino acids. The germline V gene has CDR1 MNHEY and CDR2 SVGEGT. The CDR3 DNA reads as TGTGCCAGCAGTTACGACGGGGTGAGGGATGAGCAGTTCTTC. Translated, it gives CASSYDGVRDEQFF.

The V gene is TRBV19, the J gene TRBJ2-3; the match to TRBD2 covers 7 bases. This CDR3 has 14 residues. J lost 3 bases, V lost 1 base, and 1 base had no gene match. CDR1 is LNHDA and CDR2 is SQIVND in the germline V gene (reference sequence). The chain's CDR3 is CASSIAGGTDTQYF. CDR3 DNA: TGTGCCAGTAGTATAGCGGGGGGTACAGATACGCAGTATTTT.

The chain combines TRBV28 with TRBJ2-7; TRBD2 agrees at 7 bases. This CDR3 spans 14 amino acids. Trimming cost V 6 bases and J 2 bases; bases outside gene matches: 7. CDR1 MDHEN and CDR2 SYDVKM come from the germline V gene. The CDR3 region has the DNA TGTGCCAGCAGGGCTAGCGGATCGACCTACGAGCAGTACTTC. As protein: CASRASGSTYEQYF.

The CDR3 bases are TGTGCCAGCAGCCAAGGTAGCGGGGCCCGGGGCGAGCAGTACTTC. Residues: CASSQGSGARGEQYF. The genes are TRBV3-1 (or the pseudogene TRBV3-2) and TRBJ2-7; 8 bases align to TRBD2. There are 15 residues in the CDR3. Germline CDR1 LGHDT, CDR2 YNNKEL (reference sequence). V was pared by 1 base and J by 6 bases, with 8 bases of the junction left unmatched.

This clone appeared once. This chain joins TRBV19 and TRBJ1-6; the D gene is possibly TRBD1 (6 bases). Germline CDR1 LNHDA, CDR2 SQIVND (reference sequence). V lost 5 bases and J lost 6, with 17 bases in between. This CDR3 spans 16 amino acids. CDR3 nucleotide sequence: TGTGCCAGTAGTGGAGGGGGGGGCCGGCTTAATTCACCCCTCCACTTT. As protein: CASSGGGGRLNSPLHF. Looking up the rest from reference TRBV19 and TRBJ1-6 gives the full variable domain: DGGITQSPKYLFRKEGQNVTLSCEQNLNHDAMYWYRQDPGQGLRLIYYSQIVNDFQKGDIAEGYSVSREKKESFPLTVTSAQKNPTAFYLCASSGGGGRLNSPLHFGNGTRLTVT.

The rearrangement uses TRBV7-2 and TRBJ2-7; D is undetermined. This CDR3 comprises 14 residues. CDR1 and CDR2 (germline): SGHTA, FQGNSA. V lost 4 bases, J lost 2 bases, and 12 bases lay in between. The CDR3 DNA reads TGTGCCAGCAGCTCGAACTCCTTTCCCTACGAGCAGTACTTC. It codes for CASSSNSFPYEQYF.